This is a list of T cell receptor beta chains from one sample in a study of graft-versus-host responses after intestinal transplantation. Generated by immunoSEQ multiplex PCR, the TCRdb table keeps only in-frame clones and is missing some. The table records about 120,000 clones, 90% to 95% of them present only once. For these receptors, no antigen is known. The sequencing used unstimulated CD4+ T cells sorted from spleen or lymph node cells, collected before intestinal transplant. Receptors originate from a human donor who received an intestinal transplant. CDR3s include the opening cysteine and the closing phenylalanine or tryptophan. Each record gives: D gene, clone size, J gene, V gene, CDR3 protein, CDR3 DNA. The D gene is left open where the match is weak. Rows give clone size only sometimes, using once, few, many, or a class for an expanded clone.

>-|-|TRBJ1-2|TRBV7-9
CASSSTGVYGYTF
TGTGCCAGCAGCTCGACAGGCGTCTATGGCTACACCTTC
>TRBD1|-|TRBJ2-1|TRBV5-1
CASQEGGREQFF
TGCGCCAGTCAGGAAGGGGGCCGGGAGCAGTTCTTC
>-|-|TRBJ1-5|TRBV5-5
CASSSPGQPQHF
TGTGCCAGCAGTTCTCCGGGACAGCCCCAGCATTTT
>TRBD2|-|TRBJ2-1|TRBV28
CASSFVGGGVRNEQFF
TGTGCCAGCAGTTTCGTGGGCGGGGGGGTGCGGAATGAGCAGTTCTTC
>-|-|TRBJ1-3|TRBV10-3
CAISGWESGNTIYF
TGTGCCATCAGTGGATGGGAATCTGGAAACACCATATATTTT
>-|-|TRBJ2-2|TRBV5-1
CASSIGGAGELFF
TGCGCCAGCAGCATAGGGGGGGCCGGGGAGCTGTTTTTT
>-|-|TRBJ2-7|TRBV4-2
CASSLWQGYNEQYF
TGTGCCAGCAGCCTTTGGCAGGGGTATAACGAGCAGTACTTC
>-|-|TRBJ2-7|TRBV18
CASSRDGVYEQYF
TGTGCCAGCTCCCGGGACGGCGTCTACGAGCAGTACTTC
>-|-|TRBJ2-1|TRBV18
CASSPIGINEQFF
TGTGCCAGCTCACCAATTGGGATCAATGAGCAGTTCTTC
>TRBD2|-|TRBJ2-3|TRBV9
CASSVGLAGGGDTQYF
TGTGCCAGCAGCGTAGGCCTAGCGGGAGGCGGGGATACGCAGTATTTT
>TRBD1|-|TRBJ1-5|TRBV27
CASGPDRGNQPQHF
TGTGCCAGCGGCCCCGACAGGGGTAATCAGCCCCAGCATTTT
>-|-|TRBJ1-5|TRBV29-1
CSVAGAGNQPQHF
TGCAGCGTTGCAGGGGCTGGTAATCAGCCCCAGCATTTT
>-|-|TRBJ2-5|TRBV9
CASSVAPGRETQYF
TGTGCCAGCAGCGTAGCTCCAGGGCGAGAGACCCAGTACTTC
>TRBD2|-|TRBJ2-1|TRBV19
CASTLAGSSYNEQFF
TGTGCCAGTACCTTAGCGGGGAGCTCCTACAATGAGCAGTTCTTC
>TRBD2|-|TRBJ2-1|TRBV10-3
CAISEPGTGKLAGGPGNEQFF
TGTGCCATCAGTGAGCCCGGGACGGGTAAACTAGCGGGAGGGCCTGGAAATGAGCAGTTCTTC
>-|-|TRBJ2-7|TRBV15
CATSRDWRGHSNEQYF
TGTGCCACCAGCAGAGATTGGCGGGGGCACTCTAACGAGCAGTACTTC
>-|-|TRBJ2-2|TRBV10-2
CASSDTGELFF
TGCGCCAGCAGTGACACCGGGGAGCTGTTTTTT
>-|-|TRBJ1-5|TRBV19
CASRPGSQAGGNQPQHF
TGTGCCAGTAGGCCCGGGTCTCAAGCAGGGGGCAATCAGCCCCAGCATTTT
>-|-|TRBJ1-2|TRBV5-6
CASSWEGRKNYGYTF
TGTGCCAGCAGCTGGGAAGGACGTAAAAACTATGGCTACACCTTC
>-|few|TRBJ2-7|TRBV6-1
CASSVQTTYSYEQYF
TGTGCCAGCAGTGTCCAGACTACCTACTCCTACGAGCAGTACTTC
>-|-|TRBJ2-2|TRBV19
CASFDTRIGELFF
TGTGCCAGTTTCGATACTAGAATTGGGGAGCTGTTTTTT
>-|-|TRBJ1-2|TRBV4-2
CASSQEEPLYGYTF
TGTGCCAGCAGCCAGGAGGAGCCCCTATATGGCTACACCTTC
>TRBD1|-|TRBJ1-2|TRBV6-6
CASSDRQGNYGYTF
TGTGCCAGCAGTGATCGACAGGGGAACTATGGCTACACCTTC
>TRBD2|-|TRBJ2-1|TRBV6-4
CASSASGSSYNEQFF
TGTGCCAGCAGTGCTAGCGGGAGCTCCTACAATGAGCAGTTCTTC
>-|once|TRBJ2-1|TRBV7-6
CASSLRPPPDNEQFF
TGTGCCAGCAGCTTAAGGCCGCCCCCAGACAATGAGCAGTTCTTC
>-|-|TRBJ1-5|TRBV19
CASSIQGQPQHF
TGTGCCAGTAGTATTCAGGGTCAGCCCCAGCATTTT
>-|-|TRBJ2-5|TRBV18
CASSPGSTARETQYF
TGTGCCAGCTCACCAGGGTCGACGGCGCGGGAGACCCAGTACTTC
>-|-|TRBJ2-7|TRBV6-1
CASSLKALTREQYF
TGTGCCAGCAGTCTCAAAGCCCTGACCCGCGAGCAGTACTTC
>-|-|TRBJ2-1|TRBV18
CASSPEGNFINNEQFF
TGTGCCAGCTCACCGGAAGGGAATTTTATAAACAATGAGCAGTTCTTC
>-|-|TRBJ2-1|TRBV7-9
CASSLSSGVLGQFF
TGTGCCAGCAGCTTAAGCTCAGGGGTCCTGGGGCAGTTCTTC
>-|once|TRBJ2-1|TRBV2
CASSAGTQFF
TGTGCCAGCAGTGCCGGGACCCAGTTCTTC
>-|once|TRBJ1-5|TRBV27
CASSSTGPVYSNQPQHF
TGTGCCAGCAGTTCCACTGGACCGGTCTATAGCAATCAGCCCCAGCATTTT
>-|-|TRBJ2-3|TRBV6-5
CASTRVSDTQYF
TGTGCCAGCACGAGGGTTTCGGATACGCAGTATTTT